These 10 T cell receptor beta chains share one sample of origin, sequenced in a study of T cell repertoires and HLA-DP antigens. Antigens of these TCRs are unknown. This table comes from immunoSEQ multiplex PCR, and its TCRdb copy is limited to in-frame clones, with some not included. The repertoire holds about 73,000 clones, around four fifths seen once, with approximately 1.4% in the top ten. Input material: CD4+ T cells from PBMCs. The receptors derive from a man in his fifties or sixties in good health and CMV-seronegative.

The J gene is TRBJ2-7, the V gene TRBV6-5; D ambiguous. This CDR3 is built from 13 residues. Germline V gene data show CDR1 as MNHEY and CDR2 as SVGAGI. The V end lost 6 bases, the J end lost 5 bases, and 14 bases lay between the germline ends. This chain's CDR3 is CASRRRVGHEQYF. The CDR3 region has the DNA TGTGCCAGCAGGCGAAGGGTCGGCCACGAGCAGTACTTC.

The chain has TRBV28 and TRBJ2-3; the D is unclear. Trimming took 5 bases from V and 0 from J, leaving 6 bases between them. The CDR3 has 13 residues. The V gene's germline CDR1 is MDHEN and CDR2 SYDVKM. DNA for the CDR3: TGTGCCAGCAGTAGGCCAAGCACAGATACGCAGTATTTT. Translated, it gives CASSRPSTDTQYF.

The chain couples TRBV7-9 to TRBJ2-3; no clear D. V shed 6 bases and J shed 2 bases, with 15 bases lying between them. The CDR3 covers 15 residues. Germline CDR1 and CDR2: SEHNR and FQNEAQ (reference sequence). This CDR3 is CASRRTAFFTDTQYF. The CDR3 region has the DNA TGTGCCAGCAGACGGACGGCGTTCTTCACAGATACGCAGTATTTT.

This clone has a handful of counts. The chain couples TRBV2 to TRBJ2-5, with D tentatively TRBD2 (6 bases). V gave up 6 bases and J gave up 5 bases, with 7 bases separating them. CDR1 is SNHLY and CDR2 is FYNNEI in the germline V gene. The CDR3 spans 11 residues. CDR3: CASSRGETQYF. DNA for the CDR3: TGTGCCAGCAGCCGGGGGGAGACCCAGTACTTC.

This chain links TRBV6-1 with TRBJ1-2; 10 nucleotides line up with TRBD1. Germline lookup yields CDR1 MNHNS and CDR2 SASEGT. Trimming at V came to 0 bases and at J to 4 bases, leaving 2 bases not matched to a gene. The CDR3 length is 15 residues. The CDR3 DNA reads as TGTGCCAGCAGTGAAGCCGGGACAGGGGTCTATGGCTACACCTTC. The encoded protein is CASSEAGTGVYGYTF.

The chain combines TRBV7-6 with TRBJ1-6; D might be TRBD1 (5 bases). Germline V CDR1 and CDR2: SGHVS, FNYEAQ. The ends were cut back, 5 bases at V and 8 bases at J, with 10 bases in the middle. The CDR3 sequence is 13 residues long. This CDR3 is CASSLGGDSPLHF. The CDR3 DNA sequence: TGTGCCAGCAGCCTCGGGGGGGATTCACCCCTCCACTTT.

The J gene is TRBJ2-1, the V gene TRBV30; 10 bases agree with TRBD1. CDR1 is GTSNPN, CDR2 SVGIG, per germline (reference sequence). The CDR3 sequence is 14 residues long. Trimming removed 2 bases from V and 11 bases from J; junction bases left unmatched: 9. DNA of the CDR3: TGTGCCTGGAGTTCCCGGGACAGGGGTTTAAAGCAGTTCTTC. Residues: CAWSSRDRGLKQFF.

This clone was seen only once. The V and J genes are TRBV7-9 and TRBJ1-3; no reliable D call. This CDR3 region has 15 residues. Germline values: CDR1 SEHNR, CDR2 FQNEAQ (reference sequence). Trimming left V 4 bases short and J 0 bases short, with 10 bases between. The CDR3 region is CASSSLRVSGNTIYF. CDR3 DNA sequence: TGTGCCAGCAGCTCTTTAAGGGTCTCTGGAAACACCATATATTTT.

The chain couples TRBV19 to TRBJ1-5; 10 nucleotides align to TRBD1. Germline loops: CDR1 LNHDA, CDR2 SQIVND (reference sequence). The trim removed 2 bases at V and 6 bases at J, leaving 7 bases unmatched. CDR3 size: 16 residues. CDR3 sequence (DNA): TGTGCCAGTAGTATACTTTTGACAGGGGGCACTCAGCCCCAGCATTTT. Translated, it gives CASSILLTGGTQPQHF.

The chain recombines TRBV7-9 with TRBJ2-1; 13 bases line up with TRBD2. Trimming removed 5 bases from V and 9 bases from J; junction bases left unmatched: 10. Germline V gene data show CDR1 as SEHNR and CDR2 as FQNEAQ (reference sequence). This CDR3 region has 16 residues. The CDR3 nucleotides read TGTGCCAGCAGCCCCCGGACTAGCGGGAGCTCGAGTGAGCAGTTCTTC. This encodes CASSPRTSGSSSEQFF.